This T cell receptor beta chain was sequenced in a study of regulatory T cells in long-lasting Graves disease. The overall study: Graves' patients, newly diagnosed, had taken antithyroid drugs under 3 months. Study-wide findings and caveats: Less diverse TCR repertoires were seen in persistent Graves' patients than in newly diagnosed ones. Only peripheral blood was studied, not thyroid tissue.

The time point denotes: newly diagnosed GD, antithyroid drugs for less than 3 months. The TCR library was made from RNA extracted from PBMCs. This clonotype occurred many times. The antigen is unknown. CDR3-region Arm-PCR and iRepertoire HTBI primers produced the TCR beta libraries. TCRdb re-derived calls from the multiplex PCR reads in MiXCR, one entry per CDR3 protein. The sample holds 300,000 to 400,000 distinct CDR3 sequences, approximately 20% seen once. The receptor was isolated from a female donor with Graves disease. The sequencing here drew on peripheral blood mononuclear cells (PBMCs), taken at new diagnosis, from a patient treated with antithyroid drugs.

CDR3 sequence: CASSYYRGSSYGYTF. The CDR3 bases are TGTGCCAGCAGTTACTATAGGGGGTCCTCTTATGGCTACACCTTC. This chain links TRBV6-5 with TRBJ1-2, with a tentative D call TRBD1 (6 bases). V dropped 1 base and J dropped 5 bases, with 14 bases sitting between them. The CDR3 extends over 15 amino acids. Germline values: CDR1 MNHEY, CDR2 SVGAGI.